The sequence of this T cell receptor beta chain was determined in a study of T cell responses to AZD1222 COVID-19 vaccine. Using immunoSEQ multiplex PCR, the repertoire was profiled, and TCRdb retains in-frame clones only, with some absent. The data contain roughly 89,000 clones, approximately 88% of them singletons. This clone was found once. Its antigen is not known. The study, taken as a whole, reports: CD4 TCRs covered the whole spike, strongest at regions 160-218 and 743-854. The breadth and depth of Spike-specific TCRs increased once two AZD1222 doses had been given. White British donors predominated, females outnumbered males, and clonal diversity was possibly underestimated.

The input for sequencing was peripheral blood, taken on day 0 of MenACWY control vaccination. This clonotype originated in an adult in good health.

The CDR3 loop is CASGDNEQFF. In nucleotides, the CDR3 is TGTGCCAGCGGGGACAATGAGCAGTTCTTC. The chain uses TRBV6-5 and TRBJ2-1, with no clear D. V lost 8 bases and J lost 5, with 4 bases in between. CDR1 and CDR2 from the germline V gene are MNHEY and SVGAGI. CDR3 size: 10 residues.